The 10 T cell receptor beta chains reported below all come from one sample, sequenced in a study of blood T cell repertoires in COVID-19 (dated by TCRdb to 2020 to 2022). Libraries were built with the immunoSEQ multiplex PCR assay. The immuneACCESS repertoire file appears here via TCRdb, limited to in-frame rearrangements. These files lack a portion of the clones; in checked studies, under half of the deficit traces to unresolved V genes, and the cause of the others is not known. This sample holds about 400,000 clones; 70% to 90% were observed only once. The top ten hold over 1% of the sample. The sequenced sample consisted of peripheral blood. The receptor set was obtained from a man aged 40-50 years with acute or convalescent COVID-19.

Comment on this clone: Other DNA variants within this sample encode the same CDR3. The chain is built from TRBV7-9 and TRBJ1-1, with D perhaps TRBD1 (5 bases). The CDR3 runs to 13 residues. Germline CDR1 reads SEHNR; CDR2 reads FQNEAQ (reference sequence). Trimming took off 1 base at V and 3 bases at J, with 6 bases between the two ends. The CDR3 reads CASSLGQHTEAFF. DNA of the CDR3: TGTGCCAGCAGCTTAGGACAGCACACTGAAGCTTTCTTT.

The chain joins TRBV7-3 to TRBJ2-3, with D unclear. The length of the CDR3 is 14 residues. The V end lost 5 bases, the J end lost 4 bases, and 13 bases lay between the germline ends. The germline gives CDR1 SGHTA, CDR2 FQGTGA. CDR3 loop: CASSPLLGADTQYF. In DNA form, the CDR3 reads TGTGCCAGCAGCCCTCTGCTAGGAGCAGATACGCAGTATTTT.

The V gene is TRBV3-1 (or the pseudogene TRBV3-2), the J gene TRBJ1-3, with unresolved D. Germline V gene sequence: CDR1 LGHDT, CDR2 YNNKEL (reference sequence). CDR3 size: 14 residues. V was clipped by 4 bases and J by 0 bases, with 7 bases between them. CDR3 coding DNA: TGTGCCAGCAGCCGAAGAGGCTCTGGAAACACCATATATTTT. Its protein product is CASSRRGSGNTIYF.

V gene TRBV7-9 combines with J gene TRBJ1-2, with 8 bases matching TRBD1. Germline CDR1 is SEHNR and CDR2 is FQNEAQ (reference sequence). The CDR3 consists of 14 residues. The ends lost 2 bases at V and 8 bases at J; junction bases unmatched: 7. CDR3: CASSLQGAQGGYTF. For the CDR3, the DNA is TGTGCCAGCAGCTTACAGGGGGCCCAGGGAGGCTACACCTTC.

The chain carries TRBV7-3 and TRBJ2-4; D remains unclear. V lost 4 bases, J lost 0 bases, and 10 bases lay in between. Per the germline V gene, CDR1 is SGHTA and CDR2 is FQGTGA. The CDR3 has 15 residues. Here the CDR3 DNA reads TGTGCCAGCAGCTCGAACCAGTTAGCCAAAAACATTCAGTACTTC. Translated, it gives CASSSNQLAKNIQYF.

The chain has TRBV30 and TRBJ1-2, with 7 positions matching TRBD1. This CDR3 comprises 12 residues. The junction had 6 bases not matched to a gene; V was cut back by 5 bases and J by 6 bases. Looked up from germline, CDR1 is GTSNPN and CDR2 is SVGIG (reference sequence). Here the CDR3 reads CAWSRDRHGYTF. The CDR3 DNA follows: TGTGCCTGGTCCCGGGACAGACATGGCTACACCTTC.

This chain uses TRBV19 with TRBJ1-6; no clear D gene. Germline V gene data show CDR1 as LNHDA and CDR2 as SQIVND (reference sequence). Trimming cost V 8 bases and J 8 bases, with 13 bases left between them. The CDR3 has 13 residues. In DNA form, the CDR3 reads TGTGCCAGTCTAGGAACCGGTTATTCACCCCTCCACTTT. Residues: CASLGTGYSPLHF.

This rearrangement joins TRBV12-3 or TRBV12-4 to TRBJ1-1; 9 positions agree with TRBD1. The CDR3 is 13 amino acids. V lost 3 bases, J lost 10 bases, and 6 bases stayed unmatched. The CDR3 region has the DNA TGTGCCAGCAGTTTCGGGGACAGGGTCGTAGCTTTCTTT. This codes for CASSFGDRVVAFF.

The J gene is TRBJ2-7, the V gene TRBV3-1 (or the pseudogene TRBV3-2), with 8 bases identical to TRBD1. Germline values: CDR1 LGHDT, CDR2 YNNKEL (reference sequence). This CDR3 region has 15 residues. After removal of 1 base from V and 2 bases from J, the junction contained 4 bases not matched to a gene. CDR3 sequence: CASSQGDRWPYEQYF. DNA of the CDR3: TGTGCCAGCAGCCAAGGGGACAGGTGGCCCTACGAGCAGTACTTC.

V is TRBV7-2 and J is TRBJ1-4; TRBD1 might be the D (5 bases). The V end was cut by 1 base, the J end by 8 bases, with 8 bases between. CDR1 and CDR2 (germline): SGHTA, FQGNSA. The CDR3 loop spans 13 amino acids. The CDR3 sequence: CASSLETAEKLFF. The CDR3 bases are TGTGCCAGCAGCTTAGAGACAGCAGAAAAACTGTTTTTT.